The 18 T cell receptor beta chains in this list originate from one sample, sequenced in a study of T cell repertoires in cytomegalovirus infection (dated by TCRdb to the late 2010s). Sequenced on an Illumina HiSeq 1500. The public reads were reanalyzed by TCRdb: fastp trimming at Q25, MiXCR alignment, in-frame beta chains only. A single entry per CDR3 protein holds the most common genes and DNA from its merged rows. This sample gives more than 650,000 distinct CDR3 sequences in total; approximately 34% of them show up just once. Clones ranked in the top ten supply under 3.5% of the sample. Material: PBMCs. Receptor source: a human donor in good health (CMV status not recorded). Some clones in this sample may be carry-over from other donors' samples.

This clonotype was seen at least ten times. V gene TRBV7-2 combines with J gene TRBJ2-3, with D unresolved. Germline assignment: CDR1 SGHTA and CDR2 FQGNSA. Trimming took 1 base from V and 0 from J, leaving 11 bases between them. The length of the CDR3 is 16 residues. DNA for the CDR3: TGTGCCAGCAGCTTAGATGGGGTAATAAGCACAGATACGCAGTATTTT. This translates into CASSLDGVISTDTQYF.

There are many counts of this clonotype. The chain couples TRBV7-2 to TRBJ2-5, with TRBD2 matching 9 bases. The V gene's germline CDR1 is SGHTA and CDR2 FQGNSA. J gave up 2 bases and V 5 bases, and 12 bases lay outside the gene matches. CDR3 length: 17 residues. The CDR3 sequence: CASSPRGLAGMQETQYF. Here the CDR3 DNA reads TGTGCCAGCAGCCCCCGGGGGCTAGCGGGAATGCAAGAGACCCAGTACTTC.

This clonotype has only one observation. The chain employs TRBV6-1 and TRBJ1-2, with 7 nucleotides matching TRBD1. The CDR3 length is 13 residues. Looked up from germline, CDR1 is MNHNS and CDR2 is SASEGT. V trimming: 10 bases; J trimming: 8 bases; junction bases outside the gene matches: 13. The CDR3 spells CAISAGTAIGYTF. The CDR3 nucleotides are TGTGCCATAAGTGCCGGGACAGCTATCGGCTACACCTTC.

The rearrangement uses TRBV28 and TRBJ2-3; D possibly corresponds to TRBD1 (5 bases). The germline V gene has CDR1 MDHEN and CDR2 SYDVKM. V was trimmed by 7 bases and J by 0 bases, leaving 29 bases between them. The CDR3 covers 20 residues. For the CDR3, the DNA is TGTGCCAGCACCGAACCCAAAGGGGCCGAGCGCTATTATAGCACAGATACGCAGTATTTT. Encoded protein: CASTEPKGAERYYSTDTQYF.

The chain's CDR3 is CASSFLPTDDTEAFF. As DNA, the CDR3 is TGTGCCAGCAGTTTCCTCCCCACGGATGACACTGAAGCTTTCTTT. V is TRBV28 and J is TRBJ1-1; D ambiguous. Trimming took off 3 bases at V and 3 bases at J, with 14 bases between the two ends. CDR1 is MDHEN and CDR2 is SYDVKM in the germline V gene. CDR3 length: 15 residues.

The chain carries TRBV24-1 and TRBJ1-5; 10 positions match TRBD1. CDR3 length: 18 amino acids. The V and J ends lost 4 bases and 0 bases, in that order; junction bases with no gene match: 8. Germline V CDR1 and CDR2: KGHDR, SFDVKD. The CDR3 is CATSDAGQGKGSNQPQHF. In DNA form, the CDR3 reads TGTGCCACCAGTGACGCGGGACAGGGGAAGGGTAGCAATCAGCCCCAGCATTTT.

The chain recombines TRBV29-1 with TRBJ1-1; TRBD1 aligns across 7 bases. The CDR3 runs to 14 residues. V was clipped by 5 bases and J by 3 bases; unmatched bases: 9. Germline CDR1 is SQVTM and CDR2 is ANQGSEA. Here the CDR3 DNA reads TGCAGCGTTAGAACCACAGGGGCTGACACTGAAGCTTTCTTT. It codes for CSVRTTGADTEAFF.

This clonotype has more than one count but fewer than ten. The chain couples TRBV7-9 to TRBJ2-5; 9 bases line up with TRBD2. With V trimmed by 1 base and J by 5 bases, 11 bases remained unmatched. CDR3 length: 17 amino acids. Germline V lookup: CDR1 SEHNR, CDR2 FQNEAQ (reference sequence). CDR3 loop: CASSLVPRLAEGETQYF. CDR3 in DNA: TGTGCCAGCAGCTTAGTCCCCAGACTAGCGGAGGGTGAGACCCAGTACTTC.

Note on this clonotype: Germline is not matched at one junction end, which may reflect a read error. The V call is TRBV7-6, the J call TRBJ2-3; D is ambiguous. The CDR3 has 16 residues. Germline V CDR1 and CDR2: SGHVS, FNYEAQ. The CDR3, as DNA: TGTGCTAGCAGCTTAGGCCCAAAACGGGGCACAGATACGCAGTATTTT. Protein: CASSLGPKRGTDTQYF. Full variable domain (rest looked up from reference TRBV7-6 and TRBJ2-3): GAGVSQSPRYKVTKRGQDVALRCDPISGHVSLYWYRQALGQGPEFLTYFNYEAQQDKSGLPNDRFSAERPEGSISTLTIQRTEQRDSAMYRCASSLGPKRGTDTQYFGPGTRLTVL.

The chain combines TRBV24-1 with TRBJ2-2; D is possibly TRBD1 (6 bases). V was clipped by 6 bases and J by 5 bases, with 15 bases between them. Per germline, CDR1 KGHDR and CDR2 SFDVKD. The CDR3 runs to 15 residues. The CDR3 nucleotides are TGTGCCACCAGTCCCCAGCAGGGGTGGACCGGGGAGCTGTTTTTT. This sequence encodes CATSPQQGWTGELFF.

This clonotype was seen only a few times. The chain employs TRBV12-3 or TRBV12-4 and TRBJ2-7; 11 nucleotides align to TRBD1. CDR3 size: 17 residues. The trim removed 0 bases at V and 2 bases at J, leaving 6 bases unmatched. The CDR3 sequence is CASSLALGTGGPYEQYF. CDR3 sequence (DNA): TGTGCCAGCAGTTTAGCCCTCGGGACAGGGGGTCCCTACGAGCAGTACTTC.

The rearrangement joins TRBV5-1 to TRBJ1-2; TRBD1 aligns across 9 bases. Germline values: CDR1 SGHRS, CDR2 YFSETQ. Losses at the gene ends were 0 bases for V and 4 bases for J; bases not matched to a gene: 13. CDR3 size: 18 residues. The CDR3 DNA sequence: TGCGCCAGCAGCTTGGCCTCCGGGGGGACAGGGATAGGCTATGGCTACACCTTC. It translates to CASSLASGGTGIGYGYTF.

The CDR3: CASSQGGFGSGGGVYQETQYF. In DNA form, the CDR3 reads TGTGCCAGCAGCCAAGGAGGGTTCGGTAGCGGGGGGGGTGTATATCAAGAGACCCAGTACTTC. V is TRBV4-2 and J is TRBJ2-5; 11 bases fit TRBD2. CDR3 length: 21 amino acids. The ends lost 1 base at V and 2 bases at J; junction bases unmatched: 18. From germline, CDR1 is LGHNA and CDR2 YNFKEQ.

This chain uses TRBV20-1 with TRBJ2-3, with no clear D. The CDR3 spans 14 residues. Germline CDR1 is DFQATT and CDR2 is SNEGSKA (reference sequence). Trimming pared 2 bases from V and 0 bases from J, leaving 9 bases between. The CDR3 reads CSARLATSTDTQYF. The DNA of the CDR3 is TGCAGTGCTAGATTGGCCACTAGCACAGATACGCAGTATTTT.

This clonotype was found a few times. This chain joins TRBV7-6 and TRBJ1-1, with 9 bases fitting TRBD1. Germline CDR1 SGHVS, CDR2 FNYEAQ. The ends lost 3 bases at V and 6 bases at J; junction bases unmatched: 8. The CDR3 is made up of 15 amino acids. CDR3 in DNA: TGTGCCAGCAGCTTTCAGGGACAGGGTCTTGCTGAAGCTTTCTTT. It encodes CASSFQGQGLAEAFF.

This clonotype was observed once. The CDR3: CASSQTHSAGGSYEQYF. The CDR3 DNA is TGCGCCAGCAGCCAAACGCACTCGGCGGGGGGCTCCTACGAGCAGTACTTC. The chain employs TRBV4-1 and TRBJ2-7; TRBD2 agrees at 8 bases. With V trimmed by 2 bases and J by 0 bases, 9 bases remained unmatched. Germline values: CDR1 MGHRA, CDR2 YSYEKL. This CDR3 has 17 residues.

In the case of this clonotype: A much larger clone is a single base away; this may be a read error. The rearrangement joins TRBV7-2 to TRBJ1-3, with a tentative D call TRBD1 (6 bases). Germline V CDR1 and CDR2: SGHTA, FQGNSA. This CDR3 is 15 amino acids long. The CDR3 loop reads CASSPQGVGGSTIYF. The CDR3 DNA is TGTGCCAGCAGCCCACAGGGCGTTGGTGGAAGCACCATATATTTT.

The chain uses TRBV5-6 and TRBJ2-4, with D possibly matching TRBD2 (5 bases). Per the germline V gene, CDR1 is SGHDT and CDR2 is YYEEEE. CDR3 length equals 15 residues. The V gene lost 1 base and the J gene lost 8 bases, with 16 bases spanning the gap. CDR3 amino acids: CASSLRLAIGDIQYF. The DNA for the CDR3 is TGTGCCAGCAGCTTGCGGTTAGCGATAGGTGACATTCAGTACTTC. The full variable domain, completed using reference TRBV5-6 and TRBJ2-4, is DAGVTQSPTHLIKTRGQQVTLRCSPKSGHDTVSWYQQALGQGPQFIFQYYEEEERQRGNFPDRFSGHQFPNYSSELNVNALLLGDSALYLCASSLRLAIGDIQYFGAGTRLSVL.